The subject of this entry is one T cell receptor (beta chain). No antigen is known for it. This specimen comes from a study of T cell repertoires in cytomegalovirus infection. The germline V gene encodes CDR1 LNHDA and CDR2 SQIVND (reference sequence). V was clipped by 3 bases and J by 1 base; unmatched bases: 3. The CDR3 covers 16 residues. Using its own MiXCR run on the reads, TCRdb lists one record per CDR3 protein. The sample contains approximately 990,000 distinct CDR3 sequences, around 30% of which appear only once. This clonotype originated in a human donor in good health (CMV status not recorded). Some clones in this sample may be carry-over from other donors' samples. Here the sequenced sample was cultured CD8+ T cells from PBMCs, taken from culture after CMV antigen stimulation. V and J are TRBV19 and TRBJ2-2, with 9 nucleotides matching TRBD1. Written as DNA, the CDR3 is TGTGCCAGTAGTATGTTGGACAGGGGGAACACCGGGGAGCTGTTTTTT. It codes for CASSMLDRGNTGELFF. Looking up the rest from reference TRBV19 and TRBJ2-2 gives the full variable domain: DGGITQSPKYLFRKEGQNVTLSCEQNLNHDAMYWYRQDPGQGLRLIYYSQIVNDFQKGDIAEGYSVSREKKESFPLTVTSAQKNPTAFYLCASSMLDRGNTGELFFGEGSRLTVL.